What follows are 17 T cell receptor beta chains derived from one specimen sequenced in a study of regulatory T cells in long-lasting Graves disease. According to the study, TCR beta libraries were built with iRepertoire HTBI primers and CDR3-region Arm-PCR. Each CDR3 protein is one row after TCRdb ran MiXCR on the multiplex PCR reads. The sample lists over 200,000 distinct CDR3 sequences; around 16% were seen once. Time point: newly diagnosed GD, antithyroid drugs for less than 3 months. From PBMCs, RNA was extracted and then used to make the TCR library. The input for sequencing was peripheral blood mononuclear cells (PBMCs), taken at new diagnosis, from a patient treated with antithyroid drugs. The origin of the receptors is a female donor with Graves disease.

The sample holds many counts of this clonotype. The chain couples TRBV7-9 to TRBJ1-1, with D possibly matching TRBD1 (5 bases). V lost 5 bases to trimming and J lost 0 bases, with 10 bases between them. Germline V CDR1 and CDR2: SEHNR, FQNEAQ (reference sequence). The CDR3 is made up of 14 amino acids. CDR3 protein: CASSGQGMNTEAFF. The CDR3 region has the DNA TGTGCCAGCAGCGGCCAGGGCATGAACACTGAAGCTTTCTTT.

The J gene is TRBJ2-1, the V gene TRBV9; 14 nucleotides align to TRBD2. The closer fit of TRBJ2-5 to the DNA end suggests the J call may be wrong. The CDR3 totals 18 residues. Germline CDR1 is SGDLS and CDR2 is YYNGEE. The CDR3 DNA reads TGTGCCAGCAGCGTAGAGGGGACTAGCGGGAGATGGGGGGAGACCCAGTACTTC. Translated: CASSVEGTSGRWGETQYF.

This clonotype was seen repeatedly, ten times or more. The genes are TRBV12-3 or TRBV12-4 and TRBJ2-7; 8 bases agree with TRBD1. The CDR3 extends over 14 amino acids. Unmatched junction bases numbered 7, after V lost 4 bases and J lost 5 bases. CDR3 DNA sequence: TGTGCCAGCAGTTATATCGGACAGGGTGACGAGCAGTACTTC. Protein product: CASSYIGQGDEQYF.

This clonotype was seen ten or more times. The chain couples TRBV20-1 to TRBJ2-1; 8 nucleotides match TRBD2. Per the germline V gene, CDR1 is DFQATT and CDR2 is SNEGSKA (reference sequence). The V and J ends lost 5 bases and 4 bases, in that order; junction bases with no gene match: 4. The CDR3 extends over 13 amino acids. CDR3 nucleotide sequence: TGCAGTGCTGGGACTAGGAGATACAATGAGCAGTTCTTC. As protein: CSAGTRRYNEQFF.

There are many counts of this clonotype. V usage is TRBV20-1 and J usage is TRBJ2-7; the D gene is possibly TRBD2 (5 bases). Germline CDR1 DFQATT, CDR2 SNEGSKA (reference sequence). This CDR3 has 15 residues. The ends were cut back, 0 bases at V and 6 bases at J, with 18 bases in the middle. CDR3 DNA: TGCAGTGCTAGAGATGTTACCAGCGGACCCACCGAGCAGTACTTC. This gives the protein CSARDVTSGPTEQYF.

The chain links TRBV3-1 to TRBJ2-5, with 11 bases matching TRBD2. This CDR3 is 16 amino acids long. CDR1 and CDR2 from the germline V gene are LGHDT and YNNKEL (reference sequence). V trimming: 6 bases; J trimming: 2 bases; junction bases outside the gene matches: 8. For the CDR3, the DNA is TGTGCCAGCAGAGGGACTAGCGGAACGGGGCAAGAGACCCAGTACTTC. Protein product: CASRGTSGTGQETQYF.

Regarding this clonotype: A much bigger clone sits one base away, suggesting this may be a read error. V and J are TRBV30 and TRBJ2-1; TRBD1 agrees at 7 bases. From germline, CDR1 is GTSNPN and CDR2 SVGIG (reference sequence). The V gene end was trimmed by 4 bases and the J gene end by 10 bases; junction bases not matched to a gene: 7. The CDR3 sequence is 12 residues long. The CDR3 region has the DNA TGTGCCTGGAACAGGGGTCCCTACGAGCAGTTCTTC. It translates to CAWNRGPYEQFF.

This clonotype showed up many times. The chain employs TRBV29-1 and TRBJ1-1; D is unresolved. V gave up 5 bases and J gave up 2 bases, with 15 bases separating them. CDR3 length: 14 amino acids. Germline CDR1 is SQVTM and CDR2 is ANQGSEA. CDR3 sequence: CSVLPLNLNTEAFF. The CDR3 DNA follows: TGCAGCGTTCTCCCCTTGAATCTAAACACTGAAGCTTTCTTT.

This clonotype showed up many times. This rearrangement joins TRBV28 to TRBJ1-3; 9 nucleotides agree with TRBD1. There are 16 residues in the CDR3. J gave up 5 bases and V 5 bases, and 10 bases lay outside the gene matches. Germline loops: CDR1 MDHEN, CDR2 SYDVKM. The CDR3 is CASSVGQGPVRNTIYF. In nucleotides, the CDR3 is TGTGCCAGCAGTGTAGGACAGGGGCCCGTCCGAAACACCATATATTTT. The entire variable domain, with the rest obtained from reference TRBV28 and TRBJ1-3, is as follows: DVKVTQSSRYLVKRTGEKVFLECVQDMDHENMFWYRQDPGLGLRLIYFSYDVKMKEKGDIPEGYSVSREKKERFSLILESASTNQTSMYLCASSVGQGPVRNTIYFGEGSWLTVV.

This clonotype was seen a handful of times. Possible read error: a much larger clone is one base away. The gene calls are TRBV6-2 or TRBV6-3 and TRBJ1-1; D is unclear. The CDR3 sequence is 13 residues long. Germline loops: CDR1 MNHEY, CDR2 SVGEGT. The DNA of the CDR3 is TGTGCCGGCAGTGAAGCAGTCGGCACTGAAGCTTTCTTT. Its translation: CAGSEAVGTEAFF.

The table lists this clonotype with many counts. The V and J genes are TRBV10-2 and TRBJ2-7; D is perhaps TRBD2 (5 bases). Trimming shortened V by 6 bases and J by 7 bases, and 13 bases separated the two germline ends. Germline CDR1 reads WSHSY; CDR2 reads SAAADI. This CDR3 is built from 12 residues. CDR3 loop: CASRDFLGEQYF. DNA of the CDR3: TGCGCCAGCAGGGACTTCCTAGGGGAGCAGTACTTC.

This clonotype was seen at least ten times. V gene TRBV6-5 combines with J gene TRBJ1-1; D is ambiguous. Trimming pared 2 bases from V and 5 bases from J, leaving 12 bases between. CDR3 length equals 14 residues. Germline CDR1 reads MNHEY; CDR2 reads SVGAGI. The CDR3 loop reads CASSYRHGDTEAFF. The CDR3 coding sequence is TGTGCCAGCAGTTACAGGCACGGGGATACTGAAGCTTTCTTT.

At least ten counts were recorded for this clonotype. V is TRBV2 and J is TRBJ2-7, with D possibly TRBD1 on 6 matching bases. From germline, CDR1 is SNHLY and CDR2 FYNNEI. The CDR3 is 14 amino acids. Trimming pared 5 bases from V and 0 bases from J, leaving 11 bases between. The CDR3 nucleotides are TGTGCCAGCAGTAGGCAGGGGAGCTCCTACGAGCAGTACTTC. Amino acids: CASSRQGSSYEQYF.

This clonotype was detected once. V gene TRBV3-1 combines with J gene TRBJ2-7; D gene unclear. Between the trimmed V and J ends, which lost 2 bases and 1 base, there was a span of 6 bases. Germline CDR1 and CDR2: LGHDT and YNNKEL (reference sequence). The CDR3 is 13 amino acids. CDR3 nucleotide sequence: TGTGCCAGCAGCCAACACACTTCCTACGAGCAGTACTTC. It encodes CASSQHTSYEQYF.

This clonotype was observed at least ten times. The chain couples TRBV13 to TRBJ2-5; TRBD1 is a possible D gene (5 bases). Trimming took off 2 bases at V and 5 bases at J, with 15 bases between the two ends. CDR1 is PRHDT, CDR2 FYEKMQ, per germline (reference sequence). The CDR3 has 15 residues. CDR3 coding DNA: TGTGCCAGCAGCTTAACACCCACAGGCAGGGAGACCCAGTACTTC. Translated, it gives CASSLTPTGRETQYF.

This clonotype was observed many times. V gene TRBV6-2 or TRBV6-3 combines with J gene TRBJ2-1; 10 bases align to TRBD2. Trimming removed 5 bases from V and 0 bases from J; junction bases left unmatched: 22. This CDR3 comprises 22 residues. CDR1 MNHEY and CDR2 SVGEGT come from the germline V gene. CDR3 sequence (DNA): TGTGCCAGCAGTGATCTGATGGGGGCTAGCGGGAGCACTCAACACTCCTACAATGAGCAGTTCTTC. This translates into CASSDLMGASGSTQHSYNEQFF.

This clonotype was counted many times. The gene calls are TRBV3-1 and TRBJ2-3; perhaps TRBD2 as D (6 bases). This CDR3 contains 13 residues. The germline V gene encodes CDR1 LGHDT and CDR2 YNNKEL (reference sequence). V lost 8 bases and J 7 bases, leaving 16 bases between the germline ends. DNA for the CDR3: TGTGCCAGCCGCGGGGCTGGGGGTAATACGCAGTATTTT. Translated: CASRGAGGNTQYF.